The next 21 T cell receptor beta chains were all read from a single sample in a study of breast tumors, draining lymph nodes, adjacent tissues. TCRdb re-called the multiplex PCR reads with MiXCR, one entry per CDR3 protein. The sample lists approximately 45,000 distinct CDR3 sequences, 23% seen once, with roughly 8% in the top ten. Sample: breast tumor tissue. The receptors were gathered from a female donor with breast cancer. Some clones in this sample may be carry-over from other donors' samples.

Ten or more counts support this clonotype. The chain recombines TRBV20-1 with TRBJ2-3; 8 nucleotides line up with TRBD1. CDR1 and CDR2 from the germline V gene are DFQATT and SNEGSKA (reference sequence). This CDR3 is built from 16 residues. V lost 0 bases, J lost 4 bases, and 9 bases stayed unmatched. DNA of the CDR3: TGCAGTGCTAGAGAGAGACAGGGGAGAGAGGCAGATACGCAGTATTTT. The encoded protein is CSARERQGREADTQYF.

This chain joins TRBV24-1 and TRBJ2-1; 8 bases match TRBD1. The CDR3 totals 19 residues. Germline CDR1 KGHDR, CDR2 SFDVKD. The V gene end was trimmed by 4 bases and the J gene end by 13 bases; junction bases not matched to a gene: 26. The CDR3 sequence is CATSDRRTSRDRPPVTQFF. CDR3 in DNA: TGTGCCACCAGTGACCGAAGAACTTCCCGGGACAGGCCACCCGTCACTCAGTTCTTC.

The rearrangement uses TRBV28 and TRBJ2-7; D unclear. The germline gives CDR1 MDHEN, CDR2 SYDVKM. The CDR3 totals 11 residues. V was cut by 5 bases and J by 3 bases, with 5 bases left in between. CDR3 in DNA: TGTGCCAGCAGTGGCTACTACGAGCAGTACTTC. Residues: CASSGYYEQYF.

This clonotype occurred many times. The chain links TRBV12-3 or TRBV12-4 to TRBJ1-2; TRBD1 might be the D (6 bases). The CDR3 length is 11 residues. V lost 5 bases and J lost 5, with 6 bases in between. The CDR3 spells CASSTGYGYTF. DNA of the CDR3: TGTGCCAGCAGTACAGGGTATGGCTACACCTTC.

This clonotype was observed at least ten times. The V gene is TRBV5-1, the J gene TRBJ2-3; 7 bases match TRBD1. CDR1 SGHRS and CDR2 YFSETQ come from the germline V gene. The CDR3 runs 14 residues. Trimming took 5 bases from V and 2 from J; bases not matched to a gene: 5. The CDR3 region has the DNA TGCGCCAGCAGGCTGACAGGGATCACAGATACGCAGTATTTT. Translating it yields CASRLTGITDTQYF.

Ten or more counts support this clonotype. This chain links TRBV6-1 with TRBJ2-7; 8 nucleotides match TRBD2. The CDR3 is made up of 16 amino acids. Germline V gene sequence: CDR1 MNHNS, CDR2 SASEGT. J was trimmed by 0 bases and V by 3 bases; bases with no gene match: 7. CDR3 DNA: TGTGCCAGCAGTGAGGTTGCGGGGGGTTACTCCTACGAGCAGTACTTC. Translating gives CASSEVAGGYSYEQYF.

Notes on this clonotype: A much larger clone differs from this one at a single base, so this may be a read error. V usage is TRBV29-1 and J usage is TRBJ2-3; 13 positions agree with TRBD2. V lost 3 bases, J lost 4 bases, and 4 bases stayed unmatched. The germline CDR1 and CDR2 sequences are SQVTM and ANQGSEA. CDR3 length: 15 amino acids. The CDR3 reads CSVDGLAGASDTQYF. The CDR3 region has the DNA TGCAGCGTTGACGGACTAGCGGGAGCCTCAGATACGCAGTATTTT.

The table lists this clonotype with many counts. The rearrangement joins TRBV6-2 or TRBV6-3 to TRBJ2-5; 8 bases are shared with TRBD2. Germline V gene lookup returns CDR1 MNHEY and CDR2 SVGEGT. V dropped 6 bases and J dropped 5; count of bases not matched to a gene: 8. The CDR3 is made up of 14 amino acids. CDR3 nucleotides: TGTGCCAGCAGCGGACGACTAGCGCGCGAGACCCAGTACTTC. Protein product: CASSGRLARETQYF.

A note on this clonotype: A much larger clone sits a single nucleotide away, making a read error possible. The chain's CDR3 is CASSTPWRSTSTDTQYF. The CDR3 region has the DNA TGTGCCAGCAGCACCCCCTGGCGGTCTACTAGCACAGATACGCAGTATTTT. The V call is TRBV9, the J call TRBJ2-3; D is unresolved. Per the germline V gene, CDR1 is SGDLS and CDR2 is YYNGEE. Trimming pared 4 bases from V and 0 bases from J, leaving 18 bases between. The CDR3 has 17 amino acids. The full variable domain, completed using reference TRBV9 and TRBJ2-3, is DSGVTQTPKHLITATGQRVTLRCSPRSGDLSVYWYQQSLDQGLQFLIQYYNGEERAKGNILERFSAQQFPDLHSELNLSSLELGDSALYFCASSTPWRSTSTDTQYFGPGTRLTVL.

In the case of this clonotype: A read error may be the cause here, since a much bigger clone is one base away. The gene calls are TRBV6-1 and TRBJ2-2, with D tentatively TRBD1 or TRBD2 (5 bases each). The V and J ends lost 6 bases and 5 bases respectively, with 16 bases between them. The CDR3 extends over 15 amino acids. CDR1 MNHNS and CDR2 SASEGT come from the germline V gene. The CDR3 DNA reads TGTGCCAGCAGCCTCGGGGCAGGGCGGACCGGGGAGCTGTTTTTT. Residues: CASSLGAGRTGELFF.

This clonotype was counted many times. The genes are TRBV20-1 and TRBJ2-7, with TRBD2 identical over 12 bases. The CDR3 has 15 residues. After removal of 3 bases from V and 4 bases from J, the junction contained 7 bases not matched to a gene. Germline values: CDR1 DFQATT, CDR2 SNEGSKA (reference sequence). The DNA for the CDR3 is TGCAGTGCTAGTTCCCGACTAGCGGGAGTATACGAGCAGTACTTC. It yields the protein CSASSRLAGVYEQYF.

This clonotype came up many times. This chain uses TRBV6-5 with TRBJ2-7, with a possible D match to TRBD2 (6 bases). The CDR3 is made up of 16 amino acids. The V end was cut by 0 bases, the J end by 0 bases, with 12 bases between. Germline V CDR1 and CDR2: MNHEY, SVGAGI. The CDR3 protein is CASSYSRGGSSYEQYF. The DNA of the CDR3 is TGTGCCAGCAGTTACTCGAGGGGAGGAAGCTCCTACGAGCAGTACTTC.

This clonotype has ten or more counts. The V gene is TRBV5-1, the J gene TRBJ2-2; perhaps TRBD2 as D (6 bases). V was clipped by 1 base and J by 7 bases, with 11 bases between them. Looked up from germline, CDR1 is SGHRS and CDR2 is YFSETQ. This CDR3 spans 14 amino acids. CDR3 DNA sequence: TGCGCCAGCAGCTTGTTACTAGCAAACGGGGAGCTGTTTTTT. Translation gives CASSLLLANGELFF.

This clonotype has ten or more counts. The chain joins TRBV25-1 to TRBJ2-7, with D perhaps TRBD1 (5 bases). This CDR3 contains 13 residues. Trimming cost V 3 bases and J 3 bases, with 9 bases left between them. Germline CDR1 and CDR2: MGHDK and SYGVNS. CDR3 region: CASSDRANYEQYF. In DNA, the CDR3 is TGTGCCAGCAGTGACAGGGCGAACTACGAGCAGTACTTC.

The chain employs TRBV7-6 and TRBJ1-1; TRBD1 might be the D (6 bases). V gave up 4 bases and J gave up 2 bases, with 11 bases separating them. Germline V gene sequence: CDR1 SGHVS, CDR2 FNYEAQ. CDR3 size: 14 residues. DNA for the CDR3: TGTGCCAGCAGCTATTTCAGGGGAAACACTGAAGCTTTCTTT. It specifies CASSYFRGNTEAFF.

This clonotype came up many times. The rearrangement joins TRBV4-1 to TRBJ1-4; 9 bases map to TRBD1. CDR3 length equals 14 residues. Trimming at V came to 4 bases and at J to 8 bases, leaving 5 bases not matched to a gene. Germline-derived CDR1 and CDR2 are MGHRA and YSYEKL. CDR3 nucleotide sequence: TGCGCCAGCAGCCTCGGACAGGGGAGCGAAAAACTGTTTTTT. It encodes CASSLGQGSEKLFF.

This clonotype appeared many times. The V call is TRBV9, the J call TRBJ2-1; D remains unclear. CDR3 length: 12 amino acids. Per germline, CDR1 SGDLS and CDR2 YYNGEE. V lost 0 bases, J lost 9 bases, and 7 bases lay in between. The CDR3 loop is CASSVGLGEQFF. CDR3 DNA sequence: TGTGCCAGCAGCGTAGGGCTAGGTGAGCAGTTCTTC.

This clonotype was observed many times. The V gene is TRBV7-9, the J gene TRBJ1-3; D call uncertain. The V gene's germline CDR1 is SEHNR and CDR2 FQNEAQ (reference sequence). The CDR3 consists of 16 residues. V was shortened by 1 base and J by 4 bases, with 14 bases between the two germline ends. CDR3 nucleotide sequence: TGTGCCAGCAGCTTAGGAGACACATTTGGGGGAAACACCATATATTTT. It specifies CASSLGDTFGGNTIYF.

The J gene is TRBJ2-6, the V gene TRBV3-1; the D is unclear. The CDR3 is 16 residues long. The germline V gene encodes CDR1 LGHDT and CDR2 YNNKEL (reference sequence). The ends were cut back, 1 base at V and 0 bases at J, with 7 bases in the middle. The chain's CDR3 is CASSQGVTSGANVLTF. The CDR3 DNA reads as TGTGCCAGCAGCCAAGGTGTTACCTCTGGGGCCAACGTCCTGACTTTC.

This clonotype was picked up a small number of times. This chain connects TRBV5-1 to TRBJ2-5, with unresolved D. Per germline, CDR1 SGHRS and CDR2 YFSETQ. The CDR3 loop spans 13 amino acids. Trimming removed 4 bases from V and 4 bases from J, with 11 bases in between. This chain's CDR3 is CASSILGPETQYF. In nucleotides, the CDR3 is TGCGCCAGCAGCATCCTAGGACCAGAGACCCAGTACTTC. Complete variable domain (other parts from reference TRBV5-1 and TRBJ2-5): KAGVTQTPRYLIKTRGQQVTLSCSPISGHRSVSWYQQTPGQGLQFLFEYFSETQRNKGNFPGRFSGRQFSNSRSEMNVSTLELGDSALYLCASSILGPETQYFGPGTRLLVL.

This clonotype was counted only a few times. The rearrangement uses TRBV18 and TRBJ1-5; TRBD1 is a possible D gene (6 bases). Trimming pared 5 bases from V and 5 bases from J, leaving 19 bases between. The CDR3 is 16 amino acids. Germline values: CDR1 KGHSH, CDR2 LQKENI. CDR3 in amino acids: CASSFLGRAGDQPQHF. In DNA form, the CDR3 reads TGTGCCAGCTCATTCCTGGGCAGGGCAGGGGATCAGCCCCAGCATTTT. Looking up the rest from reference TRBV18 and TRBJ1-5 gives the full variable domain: NAGVMQNPRHLVRRRGQEARLRCSPMKGHSHVYWYRQLPEEGLKFMVYLQKENIIDESGMPKERFSAEFPKEGPSILRIQQVVRGDSAAYFCASSFLGRAGDQPQHFGDGTRLSIL.